Listed here are 3 T cell receptor beta chains from one sample, sequenced in a study of T cells in Graves' hyperthyroidism and ophthalmopathy. Authors of the study amplified TCR beta CDR3 regions from RNA transcripts. Initially, a first-round RT-PCR of the TCR CDR3 employed the HTBI primer set. MiXCR, applied by TCRdb to the multiplex PCR reads, yields one record per CDR3 protein. This table has 600,000 to 900,000 distinct CDR3 sequences, about 15% appearing once. Sequencing was done on a sample of blood. These receptors originate from a man aged 18 to 29 with Graves' hyperthyroidism.

The chain combines TRBV7-9 with TRBJ2-5; 9 bases agree with TRBD2. In germline, CDR1 is SEHNR, CDR2 FQNEAQ (reference sequence). The CDR3 totals 18 residues. Unmatched junction bases numbered 18, after V lost 5 bases and J lost 5 bases. CDR3 bases: TGTGCCAGCAGCCCAAGTGTAGCGGGAGTGGCCGGAGTTGAGACCCAGTACTTC. Amino acids: CASSPSVAGVAGVETQYF.

The chain recombines TRBV20-1 with TRBJ2-5, with TRBD2 identical over 14 bases. J was trimmed by 1 base and V by 3 bases; bases with no gene match: 1. The germline gives CDR1 DFQATT, CDR2 SNEGSKA (reference sequence). This CDR3 region has 15 residues. The CDR3: CSARGLAGVQETQYF. DNA of the CDR3: TGCAGTGCTAGGGGACTAGCGGGGGTCCAAGAGACCCAGTACTTC.

With respect to this clonotype: The junction differs from germline at one of its ends, possibly a read error. V is TRBV20-1 and J is TRBJ2-1, with a tentative D call TRBD2 (6 bases). The CDR3 length is 14 residues. Germline assignment: CDR1 DFQATT and CDR2 SNEGSKA (reference sequence). CDR3 nucleotides: TGCAGTGCGAGAGGAGGGAAACACTACAATGAGCAGTTCTTC. Its protein is CSARGGKHYNEQFF.